This T cell receptor (beta chain) derives from a study of cytomegalovirus exposure and HLA in healthy donors. Germline CDR1 SGDLS, CDR2 YYNGEE. Trimming shortened V by 4 bases and J by 3 bases, and 6 bases separated the two germline ends. The CDR3 runs to 12 residues. Primers: 60 Vbeta forward and 13 Jbeta reverse. Profiling relied on immunoSEQ multiplex PCR, and the TCRdb table lists in-frame clones only, not all of them. The sample includes around 130,000 clones. The sample was PBMCs. The TCR originated in a woman aged 35 to 49 in good health and CMV-seronegative. This chain joins TRBV9 and TRBJ2-3; D ambiguous. The CDR3 loop reads CASSSPTDTQYF. The CDR3, as DNA: TGTGCCAGCAGCTCTCCGACAGATACGCAGTATTTT.